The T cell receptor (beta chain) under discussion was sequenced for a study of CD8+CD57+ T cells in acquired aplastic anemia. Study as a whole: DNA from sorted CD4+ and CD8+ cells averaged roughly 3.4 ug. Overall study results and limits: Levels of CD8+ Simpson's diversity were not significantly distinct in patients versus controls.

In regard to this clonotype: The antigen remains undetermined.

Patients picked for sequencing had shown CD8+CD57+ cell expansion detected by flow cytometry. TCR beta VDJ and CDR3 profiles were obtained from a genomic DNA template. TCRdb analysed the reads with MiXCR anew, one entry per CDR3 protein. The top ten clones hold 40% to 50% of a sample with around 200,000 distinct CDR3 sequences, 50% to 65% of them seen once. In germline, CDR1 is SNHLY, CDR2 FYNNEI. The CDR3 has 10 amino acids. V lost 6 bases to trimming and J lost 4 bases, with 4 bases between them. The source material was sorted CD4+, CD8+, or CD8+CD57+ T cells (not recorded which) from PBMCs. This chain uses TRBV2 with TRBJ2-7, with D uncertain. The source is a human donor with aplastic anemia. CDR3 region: CASSVYEQYF. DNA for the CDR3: TGTGCCAGCAGCGTATACGAGCAGTACTTC.